This TCR beta chain was sequenced in a study of blood T cell repertoires in COVID-19. The method was immunoSEQ multiplex PCR; TCRdb's version includes in-frame clones alone and lacks a portion of them. Among 200,000 to 300,000 clones listed, approximately 92% were seen once. CDR1 and CDR2 (germline): SEHNR, FQNEAQ (reference sequence). The CDR3 covers 14 residues. The ends lost 5 bases at V and 6 bases at J; junction bases unmatched: 9. The sequencing sample was made of peripheral blood. This clonotype was obtained from a person under 30 with COVID-19, enrolled during active disease. The V gene is TRBV7-9, the J gene TRBJ2-7; 8 bases are shared with TRBD2. CDR3 in DNA: TGTGCCAGCAGCCTCCGGGAGGGTTCGATCGAGCAGTACTTC. Encoded protein: CASSLREGSIEQYF.